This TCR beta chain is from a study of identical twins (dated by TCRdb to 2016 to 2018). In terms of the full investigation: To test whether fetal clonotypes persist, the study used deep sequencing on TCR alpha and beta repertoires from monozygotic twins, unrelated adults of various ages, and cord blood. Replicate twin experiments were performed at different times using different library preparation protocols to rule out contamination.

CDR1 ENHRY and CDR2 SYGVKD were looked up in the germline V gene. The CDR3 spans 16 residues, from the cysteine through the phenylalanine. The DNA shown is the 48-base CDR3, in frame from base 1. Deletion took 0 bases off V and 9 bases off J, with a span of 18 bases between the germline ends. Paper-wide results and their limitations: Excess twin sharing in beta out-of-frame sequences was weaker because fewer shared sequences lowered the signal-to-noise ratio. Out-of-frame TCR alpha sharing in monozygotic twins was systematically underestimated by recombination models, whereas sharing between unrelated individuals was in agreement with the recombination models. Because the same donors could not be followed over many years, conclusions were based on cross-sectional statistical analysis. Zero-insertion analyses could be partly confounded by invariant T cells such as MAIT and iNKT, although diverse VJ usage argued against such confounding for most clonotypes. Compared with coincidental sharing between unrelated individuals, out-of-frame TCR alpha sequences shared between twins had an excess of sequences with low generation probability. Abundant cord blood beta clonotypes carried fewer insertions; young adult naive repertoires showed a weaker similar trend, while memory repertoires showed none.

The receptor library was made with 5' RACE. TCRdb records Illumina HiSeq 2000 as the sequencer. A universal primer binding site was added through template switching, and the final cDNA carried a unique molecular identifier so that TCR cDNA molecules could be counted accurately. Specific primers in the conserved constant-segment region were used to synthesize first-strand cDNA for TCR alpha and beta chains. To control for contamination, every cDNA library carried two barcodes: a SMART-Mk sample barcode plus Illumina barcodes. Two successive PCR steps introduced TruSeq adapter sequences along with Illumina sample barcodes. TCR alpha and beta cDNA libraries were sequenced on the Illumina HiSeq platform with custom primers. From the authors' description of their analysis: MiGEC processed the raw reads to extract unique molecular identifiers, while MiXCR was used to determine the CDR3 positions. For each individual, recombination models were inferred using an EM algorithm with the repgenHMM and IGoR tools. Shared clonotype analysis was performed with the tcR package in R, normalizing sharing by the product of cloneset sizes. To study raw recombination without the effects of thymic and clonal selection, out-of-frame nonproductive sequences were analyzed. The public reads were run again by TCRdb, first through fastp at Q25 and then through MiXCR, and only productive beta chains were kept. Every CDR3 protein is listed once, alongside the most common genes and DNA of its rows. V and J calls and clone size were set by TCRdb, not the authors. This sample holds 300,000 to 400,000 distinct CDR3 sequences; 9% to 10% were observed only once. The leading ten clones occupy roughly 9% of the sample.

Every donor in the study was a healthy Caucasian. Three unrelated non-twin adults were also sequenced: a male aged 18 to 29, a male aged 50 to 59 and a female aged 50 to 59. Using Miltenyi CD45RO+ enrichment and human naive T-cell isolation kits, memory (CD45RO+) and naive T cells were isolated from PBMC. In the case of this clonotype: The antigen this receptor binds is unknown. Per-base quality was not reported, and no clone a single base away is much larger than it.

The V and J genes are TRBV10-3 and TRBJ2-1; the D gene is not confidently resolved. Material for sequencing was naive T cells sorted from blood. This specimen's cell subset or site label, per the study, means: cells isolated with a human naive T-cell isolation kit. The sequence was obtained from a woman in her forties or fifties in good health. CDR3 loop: CAISESLVRETVEQFF. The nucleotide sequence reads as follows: TGTGCCATCAGTGAGTCGCTAGTTCGAGAGACTGTTGAGCAGTTCTTC.